This T cell receptor beta chain originates from a study of blood T cell repertoires in COVID-19. The junction had 7 bases not matched to a gene; V was cut back by 4 bases and J by 3 bases. The germline V gene encodes CDR1 KGHDR and CDR2 SFDVKD. CDR3 size: 17 residues. Only in-frame clones appear in the TCRdb table, and some are missing; sequencing was by immunoSEQ multiplex PCR. This table has about 150,000 clones, more than 60% appearing once. Sequencing was done on a sample of peripheral blood. The chain has TRBV24-1 and TRBJ2-3; the match to TRBD1 covers 12 bases. The receptor was derived from a man aged 50 to 60 with acute or convalescent COVID-19. For the CDR3, the DNA is TGTGCCACCAGTGACAAACCGGGACAGGGGGCAACAGATACGCAGTATTTT. The encoded protein is CATSDKPGQGATDTQYF.